A single TCR beta chain is shown here with its context. Antigen specificity is unknown. MiXCR was run by TCRdb on the 5' RACE reads, yielding one entry per CDR3 protein. This repertoire shows some 400,000 distinct CDR3 sequences, about a fifth found once; its top ten account for roughly a sixth. The V end lost 1 base, the J end lost 2 bases, and 9 bases lay between the germline ends. Per germline, CDR1 SEHNR and CDR2 FQNEAQ (reference sequence). The CDR3 covers 15 residues. The data derive from a study of CD8 T cells in ankylosing spondylitis. Findings and caveats of the study: Clones linked to disease, bearing a CD8+ phenotype, were relatively rare in peripheral blood. One TCR beta motif, made up of fewer than 10 highly homologous variants, appeared characteristic of ankylosing spondylitis blood.

The chain employs TRBV7-9 and TRBJ2-1, with D perhaps being TRBD1 or TRBD2 (5 bases each). The TCR was taken from a male donor with ankylosing spondylitis. The sequenced sample consisted of blood, either unsorted or a sorted T cell fraction (not recorded which). The CDR3 reads CASSLGDGTYNEQFF. In DNA form, the CDR3 reads TGTGCCAGCAGCTTAGGGGACGGGACCTACAATGAGCAGTTCTTC.